This is a list of T cell receptor beta chains from one sample in a study of graft-versus-host responses after intestinal transplantation. TCRdb's table, derived via immunoSEQ multiplex PCR, lists solely in-frame clones and lacks some. The repertoire holds 12,000 to 15,000 clones, with under 40% as singletons. The specimen was alloreactive CD8+ T cells from a mixed lymphocyte reaction culture, collected before intestinal transplant. The source of these receptors is a human patient who received an intestinal transplant. The CDR3 runs from the conserved cysteine through the conserved F or W. Fields, in order: J gene, D gene, clone size, V gene, CDR3 DNA, CDR3 protein. The D gene is left open where the match is weak. Clone sizes are given selectively: once, few, many, or a class where the clone is expanded.

TRBJ2-7 | NA | NA | TRBV6-6 | TGTGCCAGCAGCGTCGGGAGTACCTACGAGCAGTACTTC | CASSVGSTYEQYF
TRBJ2-3 | NA | NA | TRBV12-5 | TGTGCTAGTGCCATCACAGATACGCAGTATTTT | CASAITDTQYF
TRBJ1-1 | NA | NA | TRBV13 | TGTGCCACCCTTAACGGTGAAGCTTTCTTT | CATLNGEAFF
TRBJ2-3 | NA | NA | TRBV14 | TGTGCCAGCAGCCTCAACGGACTCACAGATACGCAGTATTTT | CASSLNGLTDTQYF
TRBJ2-1 | TRBD2 | few | TRBV5-1 | TGCGCCAGCAGCTTAGCGGGAGAACTTAGTGAGCAGTTCTTC | CASSLAGELSEQFF
TRBJ2-2 | NA | NA | TRBV28 | TGTGCCAGCAGTTTAGGCCTGAACACCGGGGAGCTGTTTTTT | CASSLGLNTGELFF
TRBJ2-3 | NA | NA | TRBV7-9 | TGTGCCAGCAGCTCTGCCCCGGGTATACCTAGCACAGATACGCAGTATTTT | CASSSAPGIPSTDTQYF
TRBJ2-7 | TRBD1 | NA | TRBV7-7 | TGTGCCAGCAGCCCCGGGACAGGCTACGAGCAGTACTTC | CASSPGTGYEQYF
TRBJ2-7 | NA | few | TRBV9 | TGTGCCAGCAGCGTAGGATCGGGGTCCTACGAGCAGTACTTC | CASSVGSGSYEQYF
TRBJ2-7 | TRBD1 | many | TRBV5-1 | TGCGCCAGCAGCTTCGGGACAGGGGACTACGAGCAGTACTTC | CASSFGTGDYEQYF
TRBJ2-1 | NA | NA | TRBV9 | TGTGCCAGCAGCGTATCCGGGGTAACCAACAATGAGCAGTTCTTC | CASSVSGVTNNEQFF
TRBJ2-1 | NA | NA | TRBV5-4 | TGTGCCAGCAGCTTTATAATTGGCGAGCAGTTCTTC | CASSFIIGEQFF
TRBJ2-1 | TRBD2 | NA | TRBV27 | TGTGCCAGCAGTCTAGGGGCTAGCGGGGCCAATGAGCAGTTCTTC | CASSLGASGANEQFF
TRBJ2-3 | TRBD2 | NA | TRBV9 | TGTGCCAGCAGCGTAGTAGTAGCGGGGGCCGCAGATACGCAGTATTTT | CASSVVVAGAADTQYF
TRBJ1-1 | TRBD1 | NA | TRBV4-3 | TGCGCCAGCAGCCCAAAACAGGGGGAGAACACTGAAGCTTTCTTT | CASSPKQGENTEAFF
TRBJ2-7 | TRBD2 | NA | TRBV4-1 | TGCGCCAGCAGCTTCAACCTAGCGGGAGACGCCTACGAGCAGTACTTC | CASSFNLAGDAYEQYF
TRBJ2-7 | TRBD2 | few | TRBV5-4 | TGTGCCAGCAGCTTGCTTGGCGGGGGGGAGCAGTACTTC | CASSLLGGGEQYF
TRBJ2-1 | TRBD2 | NA | TRBV5-1 | TGCGCCAGCAGCTTGGGCTCGACGGCTAGCGGGAGGAGGTACAATGAGCAGTTCTTC | CASSLGSTASGRRYNEQFF
TRBJ2-3 | TRBD2 | NA | TRBV4-3 | TGCGCCAGCAGCCAAGAGGCGGGGGGGTATCTCACAGATACGCAGTATTTT | CASSQEAGGYLTDTQYF
TRBJ1-1 | NA | few | TRBV27 | TGTGCCAGCAGCAAGATTAACGGGAGAACTGAAGCTTTCTTT | CASSKINGRTEAFF
TRBJ2-2 | TRBD1 | NA | TRBV7-9 | TGTGCCAGCAGCCCCGGACAGGCGGACACCGGGGAGCTGTTTTTT | CASSPGQADTGELFF
TRBJ2-5 | NA | NA | TRBV2 | TGTGCCAGCAGGGCAGAACAAGAGACCCAGTACTTC | CASRAEQETQYF
TRBJ2-1 | TRBD2 | NA | TRBV29-1 | TGCAGCGCCGGGACTAGCGGGAGGGCCCTCGGGAATGAGCAGTTCTTC | CSAGTSGRALGNEQFF
TRBJ1-3 | NA | NA | TRBV6-6 | TGTGCCAGCATGGAGGGCTGGGGAGGAAACACCATATATTTT | CASMEGWGGNTIYF
TRBJ2-1 | TRBD2 | NA | TRBV11-3 | TGTGCCAGCAGCCCCCGGACTAGCAATGAGCAGTTCTTC | CASSPRTSNEQFF
TRBJ1-1 | NA | NA | TRBV15 | TGTGCCACCAGCAGAGTAATGGGGCCGAACACTGAAGCTTTCTTT | CATSRVMGPNTEAFF
TRBJ1-1 | NA | medium-sized | TRBV6-5 | TGTGCCAGCAGTTACTCGATCGGAACAGGGTCGGCTTTCTTT | CASSYSIGTGSAFF
TRBJ2-1 | TRBD2 | NA | TRBV5-4 | TGTGCCAGCAGTCAACTACTAGCGGGGGGGCCGGGTGAGCAGTTCTTC | CASSQLLAGGPGEQFF
TRBJ2-7 | TRBD2 | NA | TRBV6-1 | TGTGCCAGCAGTCCGGGACTAGCGAGTTACGAGCAGTACTTC | CASSPGLASYEQYF
TRBJ1-2 | NA | NA | TRBV18 | TGTGCCAGCTCACTCGGGACACCCTTTTATGGCTACACCTTC | CASSLGTPFYGYTF
TRBJ2-7 | TRBD2 | NA | TRBV6-1 | TGTGCCAGCAGCCTCTCCGGGACTAGCGCCTACGAGCAGTACTTC | CASSLSGTSAYEQYF
TRBJ1-4 | TRBD1 | NA | TRBV28 | TGTGCCAGCAGTCCCCAAGGACAGGGGAAAACTAATGAAAAACTGTTTTTT | CASSPQGQGKTNEKLFF
TRBJ1-5 | TRBD1 | NA | TRBV7-2 | TGTGCCAGCAGCCAGACGGACAGGGGAATCGGTCAGCCCCAGCATTTT | CASSQTDRGIGQPQHF
TRBJ2-7 | TRBD2 | NA | TRBV4-1 | TGCGCCAGCAGCCTAGGACCGGGACTAGCGGGACTCTACGAGCAGTACTTC | CASSLGPGLAGLYEQYF
TRBJ1-4 | TRBD1 | NA | TRBV9 | TGTGCCAGCAGCCAGGGACAGGCCGGGGGTGAAAAACTGTTTTTT | CASSQGQAGGEKLFF
TRBJ1-3 | NA | NA | TRBV25-1 | TGTGCCAGTTTATCTGGAAACACCATATATTTT | CASLSGNTIYF
TRBJ2-7 | TRBD2 | NA | TRBV5-1 | TGCGCCAGCAGCTTGTGGCCTCAGGTTCGGACTAGCGGGAGTGGAGAGCAGTACTTC | CASSLWPQVRTSGSGEQYF
TRBJ1-2 | TRBD1 | NA | TRBV4-3 | TGCGCCAGCAGCCAAGAGGACAGGGGGCTTGACTACACCTTC | CASSQEDRGLDYTF
TRBJ1-2 | NA | NA | TRBV6-6 | TGTGCCACCCGGGGGGCTTATGGCTACACCTTC | CATRGAYGYTF
TRBJ1-5 | TRBD1 | NA | TRBV28 | TGTGCCAGCAGCCACGGACAGGGGGATCAGCCCCAGCATTTT | CASSHGQGDQPQHF
TRBJ1-1 | TRBD1 | NA | TRBV2 | TGTGCCAGCAGTGCACAGGGGGCGGTGAACACTGAAGCTTTCTTT | CASSAQGAVNTEAFF
TRBJ2-7 | NA | NA | TRBV27 | TGTGCCAGCAGTTTAACAGCTAACTACGAGCAGTACTTC | CASSLTANYEQYF
TRBJ2-7 | NA | few | TRBV28 | TGTGCCAGCAGTTTATTGGGAGTCGGCTACGAGCAGTACTTC | CASSLLGVGYEQYF
TRBJ1-2 | NA | few | TRBV5-1 | TGCGCCAGCAGCTTGCACCCCGACAGGAACTATGGCTACACCTTC | CASSLHPDRNYGYTF
TRBJ1-1 | NA | few | TRBV7-6 | TGTGCCAGCAGCTTACTTAATTGGGAGAGTCTTTTCTTT | CASSLLNWESLFF
TRBJ2-2 | NA | NA | TRBV27 | TGTGCCAGCAGCACAACGGGACACCCTTACGGGGAGCTGTTTTTT | CASSTTGHPYGELFF
TRBJ2-3 | TRBD1 | NA | TRBV5-6 | TGTGCCAGCAGCTTATACAGGGGCCCAGATACGCAGTATTTT | CASSLYRGPDTQYF
TRBJ2-1 | TRBD2 | NA | TRBV7-9 | TGTGCCAGCAGCTTAAGTCTAGCGGGACCCAATGAGCAGTTCTTC | CASSLSLAGPNEQFF
TRBJ2-1 | TRBD2 | NA | TRBV6-1 | TGTGCCAGTTTTACTAGCGGACCCTTGGATGAGCAGTTCTTC | CASFTSGPLDEQFF
TRBJ1-1 | TRBD1 | NA | TRBV29-1 | TGCAGCGGCCTACCCGGGACAGCAGAAGCTTTCTTT | CSGLPGTAEAFF
TRBJ2-7 | NA | NA | TRBV28 | TGTGCCAGCACTCTCGTTGCGGGCGGGGTCTACGAGCAGTACTTC | CASTLVAGGVYEQYF
TRBJ2-7 | TRBD2 | medium-sized | TRBV2 | TGTGCCAGCAGTGAAGCTCTCGCGGGAGGGAACGAGCAGTACTTC | CASSEALAGGNEQYF
TRBJ1-1 | NA | NA | TRBV30 | TGTGCCTGGAGTGTCCTGGACAGATTGAACACTGAAGCTTTCTTT | CAWSVLDRLNTEAFF
TRBJ2-1 | TRBD2 | NA | TRBV27 | TGTGCCAGCAGTTTAAGGCGGGAGGGCCAAAATGAGCAGTTCTTC | CASSLRREGQNEQFF
TRBJ1-1 | NA | NA | TRBV30 | TGTGCCTGGAGTCTCACAGGGAACACTGAAGCTTTCTTT | CAWSLTGNTEAFF
TRBJ2-1 | NA | NA | TRBV7-2 | TGTGCCAGCAGCTTTTTTGCGGGGTATGAGCAGTTCTTC | CASSFFAGYEQFF
TRBJ2-1 | TRBD1 | few | TRBV5-1 | TGCGCCAGCAGCTGGACAGGCAATGAGCAGTTCTTC | CASSWTGNEQFF
TRBJ2-2 | NA | NA | TRBV10-3 | TGTGCCATCAGTAGCGACACCGGGGAGCTGTTTTTT | CAISSDTGELFF